This paragraph covers one T cell receptor (beta chain) sequence. The data stem from a study of T cell responses to AZD1222 COVID-19 vaccine. Libraries were prepared by immunoSEQ multiplex PCR; TCRdb keeps only in-frame clonotypes and omits some of them. The sample contains about 150,000 clones, 82% of which appear only once. J lost 2 bases, V lost 2 bases, and 6 bases had no gene match. The germline gives CDR1 MNHEY, CDR2 SVGEGT. The CDR3 runs to 18 residues. Here the sequenced sample was peripheral blood, taken on day 0 of MenACWY control vaccination. The TCR was taken from an adult in good health. The rearrangement joins TRBV6-2 or TRBV6-3 to TRBJ2-2, with 12 bases that match TRBD2. CDR3 in amino acids: CASSYGWTSGKNTGELFF. The CDR3 DNA reads TGTGCCAGCAGTTACGGTTGGACTAGCGGGAAAAACACCGGGGAGCTGTTTTTT.